The entry that follows covers one T cell receptor beta chain sequence. In eight separate reactions per sample, cDNA was generated. Incorporation of UMIs carrying a 6-nucleotide sample barcode was performed by template switching. TCRdb reprocessed the 5' RACE reads, keeping one entry per CDR3 protein, no DNA. This listing includes under 150,000 distinct CDR3 sequences. The data were obtained in a study of monozygotic twins with inflammatory bowel disease. Germline V lookup: CDR1 MNHEY, CDR2 SVGEGT. The CDR3 contains 13 residues. The V and J genes are TRBV6-2 or TRBV6-3 and TRBJ1-1. Sequencing was carried out using blood. The TCR originated in a human donor with ulcerative colitis or Crohn's disease, or a healthy co-twin of an affected twin (not recorded which). CDR3 loop: CASSYEAHRKAFF.